This T cell receptor beta chain was sequenced for a study of blood T cells in healthy people across ages. Study-wide points: Older age coincided with a roughly linear decline in TCR beta diversity per million T cells. CMV status of donors was unknown, possibly confounding expanded clonotype changes.

The CDR3 is 13 residues long. Germline CDR1 reads SQVTM; CDR2 reads ANQGSEA. Trimming took 7 bases from V and 7 from J; bases not matched to a gene: 7. This clonotype has ten or more counts. Its antigen remains unidentified. It was with a sample-barcoded 5' primer and a J-beta primer mix that a second PCR of roughly 7 to 12 cycles was run. TCRdb used MiXCR to reprocess the 5' RACE reads, holding one entry per CDR3 protein. The table has fewer than 2,000,000 distinct CDR3 sequences, 30% to 40% seen once. The TCR originated in a woman under 40 in good health. The specimen was blood. The V gene is TRBV29-1, the J gene TRBJ1-4; TRBD1 agrees at 9 bases. CDR3 residues: CSAKTGGSEKLFF. CDR3 nucleotide sequence: TGCAGCGCCAAGACAGGGGGGAGTGAAAAACTGTTTTTT.